This passage covers 5 T cell receptor beta chains from one sample sequenced in a study of cytomegalovirus exposure and HLA in healthy donors. The PCR used 60 Vbeta and 13 Jbeta primers. The assay was immunoSEQ multiplex PCR, and TCRdb's table has in-frame clones only and misses some. The data show around 110,000 clones, approximately 70% seen once. The source material was PBMCs. The source is a boy younger than 18 in good health and CMV-seronegative.

This chain joins TRBV7-9 and TRBJ2-1; D might be TRBD2 (6 bases). Trimming shortened V by 0 bases and J by 10 bases, and 13 bases separated the two germline ends. Germline V gene lookup returns CDR1 SEHNR and CDR2 FQNEAQ (reference sequence). The CDR3 contains 14 residues. CDR3 amino acids: CASSLAPGVLEQFF. CDR3 nucleotide sequence: TGTGCCAGCAGCTTAGCGCCGGGGGTCCTCGAGCAGTTCTTC. The full variable domain, its missing parts supplied by reference TRBV7-9 and TRBJ2-1, is DTGVSQNPRHKITKRGQNVTFRCDPISEHNRLYWYRQTLGQGPEFLTYFQNEAQLEKSRLLSDRFSAERPKGSFSTLEIQRTEQGDSAMYLCASSLAPGVLEQFFGPGTRLTVL.

The V gene is TRBV6-4, the J gene TRBJ2-2; D is perhaps TRBD1 (6 bases). Germline V gives CDR1 MRHNA, CDR2 SNTAGT. This CDR3 region has 13 residues. Deletions cut 4 bases from V and 6 bases from J, with 9 bases between. The CDR3 DNA is TGTGCCAGCAGTGCAGGGGACCCCGGGGAGCTGTTTTTT. Translated: CASSAGDPGELFF.

The chain uses TRBV6-5 and TRBJ1-6; D call uncertain. Germline CDR1 MNHEY, CDR2 SVGAGI. The V and J ends lost 0 bases and 13 bases respectively, with 10 bases between them. The CDR3 spans 13 residues. The CDR3 DNA is TGTGCCAGCAGTTACTCGAGTCCGTTCCCCCTCCACTTT. Protein sequence: CASSYSSPFPLHF.

The sample holds a few counts of this clone. The genes are TRBV5-1 and TRBJ1-4, with a possible D match to TRBD1 (6 bases). Trimming stripped 0 bases from V and 14 bases from J, with 17 bases between. The CDR3 consists of 14 residues. CDR1 and CDR2 from the germline V gene are SGHRS and YFSETQ. This chain's CDR3 is CASSLESGGAILFF. CDR3 nucleotide sequence: TGCGCCAGCAGCTTGGAATCTGGGGGCGCAATCCTGTTTTTT. The whole variable domain, remainder taken from reference TRBV5-1 and TRBJ1-4, is KAGVTQTPRYLIKTRGQQVTLSCSPISGHRSVSWYQQTPGQGLQFLFEYFSETQRNKGNFPGRFSGRQFSNSRSEMNVSTLELGDSALYLCASSLESGGAILFFGSGTQLSVL.

This chain connects TRBV28 to TRBJ1-1; unclear D gene. This CDR3 has 10 amino acids. The germline V and J ends were trimmed by 9 bases and 5 bases, with 7 bases remaining between them. The V gene's germline CDR1 is MDHEN and CDR2 SYDVKM. CDR3 in amino acids: CASGGTEAFF. The CDR3 DNA sequence: TGTGCCAGTGGAGGTACTGAAGCTTTCTTT.